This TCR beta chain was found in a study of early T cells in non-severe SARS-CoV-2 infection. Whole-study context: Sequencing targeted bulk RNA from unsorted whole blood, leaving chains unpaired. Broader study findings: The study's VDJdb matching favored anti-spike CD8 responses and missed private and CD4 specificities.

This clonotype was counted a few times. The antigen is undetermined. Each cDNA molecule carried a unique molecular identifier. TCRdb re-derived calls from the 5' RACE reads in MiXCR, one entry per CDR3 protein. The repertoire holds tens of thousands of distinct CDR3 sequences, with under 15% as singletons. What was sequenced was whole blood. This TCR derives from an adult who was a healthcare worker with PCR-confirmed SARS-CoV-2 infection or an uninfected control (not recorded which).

In DNA form, the CDR3 reads TGTGCCAGCAGTGCGGGACAGGGGGGTGGATTCAATTCACCCCTCCACTTT. This gives the protein CASSAGQGGGFNSPLHF. V and J are TRBV6-6 and TRBJ1-6, with TRBD1 identical over 11 bases. This CDR3 comprises 17 residues. Germline CDR1 reads MNHNY; CDR2 reads SVGAGI (reference sequence). V trimming: 5 bases; J trimming: 7 bases; junction bases outside the gene matches: 10.